This T cell receptor beta chain was profiled in a study of Ad26.COV2.S vaccination and SARS-CoV-2 variants. Clones were read by immunoSEQ multiplex PCR, and TCRdb kept only the in-frame ones, dropping some. The repertoire holds about 350,000 clones, with roughly 89% as singletons. In the case of this clone: No antigen is known for it.

Treatment meaning: some 19 received Ad26.COV2.S at low or high dose, single or two shots; about five received placebo; per-sample allocation not given. Sampling was done on day 63 after the first vaccine or placebo injection. Germline V gene sequence: CDR1 MDHEN, CDR2 SYDVKM. The CDR3 runs to 13 residues. The V gene lost 8 bases and the J gene lost 7 bases, with 15 bases spanning the gap. Overall study results and limits: It is possible that the TCR breadth and depth analyses underestimated the total T cell responses.

The sequence derives from a person between 18 and 60 years old who received the Ad26.COV2.S COVID-19 vaccine or a placebo. Sequencing used peripheral blood, obtained in a trial of Ad26.COV2.S vaccine versus placebo. This chain joins TRBV28 and TRBJ1-3, with a possible D match to TRBD1 (6 bases). The CDR3 spells CASGTGRRNTIYF. The CDR3 bases are TGTGCCAGCGGTACAGGGAGGAGGAACACCATATATTTT.